The next 18 T cell receptor beta chains were all read from a single sample in a study of blood T cell repertoires in COVID-19 (dated by TCRdb to the early 2020s). Libraries were constructed by the immunoSEQ multiplex PCR assay. TCRdb's version of the immuneACCESS table is confined to in-frame rearrangements and falls short of the full clone set. An unresolved V gene accounts for under half of the shortfall where checked; the remainder is of unknown origin. The sample table records 100,000 to 150,000 clones; about 80% of these occur just once. The ten largest clones represent 2% to 3% of the sample. Sequencing was performed on PBMCs or T cells enriched from blood (not recorded which). The receptor set was obtained from a man aged 35 to 55 with acute COVID-19.

The chain joins TRBV7-9 to TRBJ1-3; 8 bases line up with TRBD1. The CDR3 is 15 amino acids. Per the germline V gene, CDR1 is SEHNR and CDR2 is FQNEAQ (reference sequence). With V trimmed by 5 bases and J by 0 bases, 3 bases remained unmatched. This CDR3 reads CASSRTGGSGNTIYF. In nucleotides, the CDR3 is TGTGCCAGCAGCCGCACAGGGGGCTCTGGAAACACCATATATTTT.

This clone was picked up one time. V is TRBV11-3 and J is TRBJ2-6; weak D call: TRBD1 (5 bases). V was pared by 1 base and J by 0 bases, with 13 bases between. Germline V CDR1 and CDR2: SGHNT, YENEEA. This CDR3 is built from 18 residues. The CDR3 sequence: CASSLGLGLASGANVLTF. The CDR3 coding sequence is TGTGCCAGCAGCTTAGGTCTGGGGCTGGCCTCTGGGGCCAACGTCCTGACTTTC.

The CDR3 bases are TGTGCCAGCAGCCCGGGTCCCTACGAGCAGTACTTC. Translated, it gives CASSPGPYEQYF. The chain uses TRBV7-9 and TRBJ2-7; no definite D call. Germline V gives CDR1 SEHNR, CDR2 FQNEAQ (reference sequence). The CDR3 totals 12 residues. V lost 5 bases and J lost 2, with 7 bases in between.

The chain combines TRBV7-9 with TRBJ1-6; D may be TRBD1 (5 bases). The germline gives CDR1 SEHNR, CDR2 FQNEAQ (reference sequence). This CDR3 is 14 amino acids long. Trimming left V 4 bases short and J 5 bases short, with 9 bases between. The CDR3 region has the DNA TGTGCCAGCAGCTCGGACACTAATAATTCACCCCTCCACTTT. The encoded protein is CASSSDTNNSPLHF.

The rearrangement links TRBV19 to TRBJ1-4; TRBD1 is a possible D gene (6 bases). CDR3 size: 15 residues. The V and J ends lost 7 bases and 1 base respectively, with 13 bases between them. Germline V gives CDR1 LNHDA, CDR2 SQIVND (reference sequence). The CDR3 nucleotides are TGTGCCAGTACAGGCACGGACAGAACTAATGAAAAACTGTTTTTT. Protein product: CASTGTDRTNEKLFF.

The chain joins TRBV28 to TRBJ1-2; 8 nucleotides agree with TRBD1. The ends lost 7 bases at V and 7 bases at J; junction bases unmatched: 8. The CDR3 is made up of 13 amino acids. The germline CDR1 and CDR2 sequences are MDHEN and SYDVKM. CDR3 sequence: CASTPRDRIGYTF. The CDR3 nucleotides read TGTGCCAGCACCCCAAGGGACAGGATTGGCTACACCTTC.

Here the CDR3 reads CASSLDSFSGNTIYF. Here the CDR3 DNA reads TGCGCCAGCAGCTTGGACAGTTTCTCTGGAAACACCATATATTTT. The J gene is TRBJ1-3, the V gene TRBV5-1, with no clear D. Looked up from germline, CDR1 is SGHRS and CDR2 is YFSETQ. V lost 0 bases to trimming and J lost 0 bases, with 7 bases between them. The CDR3 is made up of 15 amino acids.

The chain combines TRBV19 with TRBJ1-4; 9 bases map to TRBD1. This CDR3 comprises 14 residues. V gave up 2 bases and J gave up 6 bases; unmatched junction bases: 1. Germline V CDR1 and CDR2: LNHDA, SQIVND (reference sequence). CDR3 region: CASSIRTGDEKLFF. Here the CDR3 DNA reads TGTGCCAGTAGTATAAGGACAGGGGATGAAAAACTGTTTTTT.

The chain links TRBV5-1 to TRBJ2-3, with unresolved D. Germline CDR1 is SGHRS and CDR2 is YFSETQ. The CDR3 has 14 residues. V was pared by 0 bases and J by 3 bases, with 8 bases between. CDR3 sequence (DNA): TGCGCCAGCAGCTTGGACTTCGGGACAGATACGCAGTATTTT. It translates to CASSLDFGTDTQYF.

The rearrangement links TRBV12-5 to TRBJ2-1; TRBD2 is a possible D gene (6 bases). The germline CDR1 and CDR2 sequences are LGHNT and FRNRAP. This CDR3 is 16 amino acids long. V was cut by 2 bases and J by 6 bases, with 17 bases left in between. The CDR3 spells CASGLSLGTSSNEQFF. In nucleotides, the CDR3 is TGTGCTAGTGGTTTGTCCCTCGGGACTTCGAGCAATGAGCAGTTCTTC.

The chain links TRBV6-5 to TRBJ1-6; TRBD1 aligns across 7 bases. CDR3 length: 15 amino acids. V gave up 2 bases and J gave up 7 bases; unmatched junction bases: 5. The germline V gene encodes CDR1 MNHEY and CDR2 SVGAGI. The CDR3 loop reads CASSYRQGVNSPLHF. Written as DNA, the CDR3 is TGTGCCAGCAGTTACCGACAGGGAGTCAATTCACCCCTCCACTTT.

V gene TRBV7-2 combines with J gene TRBJ2-5, with 7 nucleotides matching TRBD1. Germline V gene lookup returns CDR1 SGHTA and CDR2 FQGNSA. The CDR3 is made up of 13 amino acids. Unmatched junction bases numbered 1, after V lost 5 bases and J lost 1 base. The CDR3 protein is CASSQGVQETQYF. CDR3 in DNA: TGTGCCAGCAGCCAGGGGGTCCAAGAGACCCAGTACTTC.

V gene TRBV29-1 combines with J gene TRBJ1-5, with 7 positions matching TRBD1. CDR1 and CDR2 from the germline V gene are SQVTM and ANQGSEA. V was pared by 6 bases and J by 3 bases, with 5 bases of the junction left unmatched. The CDR3 length is 13 residues. For the CDR3, the DNA is TGCAGCGTCCAGGACAGGTACAATCAGCCCCAGCATTTT. As protein: CSVQDRYNQPQHF.

The V gene is TRBV7-2, the J gene TRBJ2-1; unclear D gene. With 8 bases removed from V and 8 bases from J, the gap between germline ends came to 16 bases. Per the germline V gene, CDR1 is SGHTA and CDR2 is FQGNSA. The CDR3 has 13 residues. The CDR3 sequence is CASSLGVKDEQFF. The CDR3 coding sequence is TGTGCCAGCTCTCTCGGAGTTAAAGATGAGCAGTTCTTC. Complete variable domain (other parts from reference TRBV7-2 and TRBJ2-1): GAGVSQSPSNKVTEKGKDVELRCDPISGHTALYWYRQSLGQGLEFLIYFQGNSAPDKSGLPSDRFSAERTGGSVSTLTIQRTQQEDSAVYLCASSLGVKDEQFFGPGTRLTVL.

V is TRBV29-1 and J is TRBJ2-5; D ambiguous. This CDR3 region has 12 residues. V was clipped by 0 bases and J by 13 bases, with 15 bases between them. Germline V gene sequence: CDR1 SQVTM, CDR2 ANQGSEA. The CDR3: CSVEDLEPYSYF. Here the CDR3 DNA reads TGCAGCGTTGAAGATCTTGAGCCATACTCGTACTTC.

V usage is TRBV29-1 and J usage is TRBJ1-1; the match to TRBD1 covers 7 bases. The CDR3 extends over 15 amino acids. With 4 bases clipped from V and 0 bases from J, the junction kept 8 bases outside the gene matches. Germline assignment: CDR1 SQVTM and CDR2 ANQGSEA. In nucleotides, the CDR3 is TGCAGCGTTGTGGTGACAGGGTACATGAACACTGAAGCTTTCTTT. This sequence encodes CSVVVTGYMNTEAFF.

This chain links TRBV15 with TRBJ2-7, with D possibly matching TRBD1 (5 bases). Trimming removed 0 bases from V and 3 bases from J, with 15 bases in between. The CDR3 consists of 16 residues. Germline CDR1 reads LNHNV; CDR2 reads YYDKDF (reference sequence). The CDR3 DNA sequence: TGTGCCACCAGCAGAGAACGGGTCAGGGCTGGCTACGAGCAGTACTTC. This gives the protein CATSRERVRAGYEQYF.

This clone was seen more than once but under ten times. The chain couples TRBV6-1 to TRBJ1-5; D unclear. Trimming took off 4 bases at V and 2 bases at J, with 15 bases between the two ends. This CDR3 region has 16 residues. Per germline, CDR1 MNHNS and CDR2 SASEGT. CDR3 nucleotides: TGTGCCAGCAGTGGAGTCAGTTGGGAGGGCAATCAGCCCCAGCATTTT. Its protein is CASSGVSWEGNQPQHF.